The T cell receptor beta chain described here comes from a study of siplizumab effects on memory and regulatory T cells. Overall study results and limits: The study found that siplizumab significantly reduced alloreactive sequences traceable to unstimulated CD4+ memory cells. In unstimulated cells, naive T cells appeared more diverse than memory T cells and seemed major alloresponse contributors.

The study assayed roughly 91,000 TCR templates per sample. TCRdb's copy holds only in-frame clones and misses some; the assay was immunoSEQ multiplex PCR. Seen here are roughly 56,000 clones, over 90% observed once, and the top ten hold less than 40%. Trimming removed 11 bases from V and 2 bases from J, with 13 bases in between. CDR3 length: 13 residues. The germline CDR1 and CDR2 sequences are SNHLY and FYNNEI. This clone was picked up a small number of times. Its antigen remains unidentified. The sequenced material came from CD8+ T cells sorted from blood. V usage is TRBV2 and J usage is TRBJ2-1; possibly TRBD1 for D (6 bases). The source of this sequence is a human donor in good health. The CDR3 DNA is TGTGCCGCCGGGACACCTGCCTACAATGAGCAGTTCTTC. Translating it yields CAAGTPAYNEQFF.